The 20 T cell receptor beta chains listed next were all sequenced from one sample in a study of early T cells in non-severe SARS-CoV-2 infection. In TCRdb, the 5' RACE reads were re-called with MiXCR into one record per CDR3 protein. The repertoire includes some 22,000 distinct CDR3 sequences, about 4.3% of them detected once, and under 20% sits in the top ten. The sequenced sample was whole blood. These receptors came from an adult who was a healthcare worker with PCR-confirmed SARS-CoV-2 infection or an uninfected control (not recorded which).

This clonotype was counted at least ten times. This chain links TRBV14 with TRBJ2-3; D is unclear. CDR3 length equals 14 residues. V lost 0 bases, J lost 4 bases, and 8 bases lay in between. Germline assignment: CDR1 SGHDN and CDR2 FVKESK. CDR3 sequence reads: CASSQDRSADTQYF. The CDR3 bases are TGTGCCAGCAGCCAAGATAGATCGGCAGATACGCAGTATTTT.

This clonotype was picked up a small number of times. This chain uses TRBV18 with TRBJ2-2; no clear D gene. The CDR3 runs 16 residues. The germline gives CDR1 KGHSH, CDR2 LQKENI. The V end was cut by 0 bases, the J end by 4 bases, with 12 bases between. CDR3: CASSPPTNIVTGELFF. The CDR3 DNA follows: TGTGCCAGCTCACCACCGACAAATATAGTCACCGGGGAGCTGTTTTTT.

This clonotype was observed many times. This chain uses TRBV5-6 with TRBJ1-2; the D gene is possibly TRBD1 (6 bases). Germline-derived CDR1 and CDR2 are SGHDT and YYEEEE. CDR3 size: 18 residues. V shed 5 bases and J shed 0 bases, with 23 bases lying between them. The CDR3 is CASRGPPAGTTANYGYTF. In DNA form, the CDR3 reads TGTGCCAGCAGAGGTCCACCGGCAGGGACAACCGCTAACTATGGCTACACCTTC. The full variable domain, completed using reference TRBV5-6 and TRBJ1-2, is DAGVTQSPTHLIKTRGQQVTLRCSPKSGHDTVSWYQQALGQGPQFIFQYYEEEERQRGNFPDRFSGHQFPNYSSELNVNALLLGDSALYLCASRGPPAGTTANYGYTFGSGTRLTVV.

This clonotype was found a few times. This chain connects TRBV6-5 to TRBJ2-7; a weak D match, TRBD2 (6 bases). Germline V CDR1 and CDR2: MNHEY, SVGAGI. This CDR3 comprises 13 residues. With 8 bases removed from V and 8 bases from J, the gap between germline ends came to 19 bases. CDR3 region: CASQSGTAAKQYF. CDR3 sequence (DNA): TGTGCCAGCCAGAGTGGGACTGCGGCCAAGCAGTACTTC.

The table lists this clonotype with many counts. The chain joins TRBV6-1 to TRBJ2-4, with D maybe TRBD2 (5 bases). This CDR3 contains 15 residues. The V gene lost 7 bases and the J gene lost 7 bases, with 20 bases spanning the gap. Germline assignment: CDR1 MNHNS and CDR2 SASEGT. The CDR3 spells CASTPLGGRINIQYF. The CDR3 coding sequence is TGTGCCAGCACTCCCCTTGGTGGGAGAATTAACATTCAGTACTTC.

This clonotype has a count of ten or more. The chain links TRBV20-1 to TRBJ2-4; 9 bases are a match to TRBD1. The CDR3 sequence is 13 residues long. V shed 5 bases, J shed 3 bases, and the junction held 2 bases outside the gene matches. The V gene's germline CDR1 is DFQATT and CDR2 SNEGSKA (reference sequence). Here the CDR3 reads CSAQTGGKNIQYF. In nucleotides, the CDR3 is TGCAGTGCTCAGACAGGGGGCAAAAACATTCAGTACTTC.

This clonotype was recorded at least ten times. The V and J genes are TRBV6-1 and TRBJ2-4, with 14 bases that match TRBD2. The CDR3 has 18 residues. V shed 7 bases and J 9 bases; nucleotides not matched to a gene: 17. Per germline, CDR1 MNHNS and CDR2 SASEGT. The chain's CDR3 is CASTLDQTSGGAVGIQYF. CDR3 bases: TGTGCCAGCACCCTCGACCAGACTAGCGGGGGGGCCGTGGGCATTCAGTACTTC.

This chain connects TRBV7-8 to TRBJ2-3; D is uncertain. The CDR3 covers 13 residues. Germline V CDR1 and CDR2: SGHVS, FQNEAQ. Trimming cost V 2 bases and J 6 bases, with 9 bases left between them. Written as DNA, the CDR3 is TGTGCCAGCAGCTTAATCCACACGGATACGCAGTATTTT. It codes for CASSLIHTDTQYF.

The chain carries TRBV7-2 and TRBJ1-5; D uncertain. V lost 5 bases and J lost 3, with 5 bases in between. Germline V gene lookup returns CDR1 SGHTA and CDR2 FQGNSA. This CDR3 is built from 12 residues. The CDR3 loop is CASSVANQPQHF. The CDR3 nucleotides are TGTGCCAGCAGCGTCGCCAATCAGCCCCAGCATTTT.

This clonotype was observed a handful of times. The rearrangement joins TRBV29-1 to TRBJ2-1; TRBD1 matches at 7 bases. The ends lost 4 bases at V and 6 bases at J; junction bases unmatched: 6. Germline V gene sequence: CDR1 SQVTM, CDR2 ANQGSEA. This CDR3 region has 13 residues. The DNA of the CDR3 is TGCAGCGTTGCAGGGACAGATTTCAATGAGCAGTTCTTC. Translated: CSVAGTDFNEQFF.

The V call is TRBV18, the J call TRBJ2-7, with D maybe TRBD2 (5 bases). V was trimmed by 4 bases and J by 0 bases, leaving 16 bases between them. The CDR3 is made up of 16 amino acids. CDR1 and CDR2 from the germline V gene are KGHSH and LQKENI. CDR3 bases: TGTGCCAGCTCACTCACTCCTCCCAGCGGCTCCTACGAGCAGTACTTC. Protein sequence: CASSLTPPSGSYEQYF.

This clonotype was seen ten or more times. The V gene is TRBV10-1, the J gene TRBJ1-1; TRBD1 might be the D (6 bases). Per the germline V gene, CDR1 is WNHNN and CDR2 is SYGVQD (reference sequence). This CDR3 contains 15 residues. V was clipped by 4 bases and J by 4 bases, with 16 bases between them. CDR3 region: CASSAITGRGTEAFF. CDR3 DNA sequence: TGCGCCAGCAGTGCCATTACAGGGCGGGGCACTGAAGCTTTCTTT.

This clonotype was counted between two and nine times. The rearrangement links TRBV29-1 to TRBJ2-1, with D possibly matching TRBD1 (5 bases). This CDR3 spans 14 amino acids. Per the germline V gene, CDR1 is SQVTM and CDR2 is ANQGSEA. Trimming pared 0 bases from V and 4 bases from J, leaving 10 bases between. CDR3 loop: CSVEDRGSYNEQFF. In nucleotides, the CDR3 is TGCAGCGTTGAAGATAGGGGTTCGTACAATGAGCAGTTCTTC.

The chain employs TRBV5-5 and TRBJ2-2; D is ambiguous. The CDR3 spans 18 residues. The germline V gene has CDR1 SGHKS and CDR2 YYEKEE (reference sequence). Trimming shortened V by 4 bases and J by 2 bases, and 21 bases separated the two germline ends. CDR3 sequence reads: CASSRDGPRRVNTGELFF. In DNA form, the CDR3 reads TGTGCCAGCAGCAGAGACGGACCGCGGCGTGTTAACACCGGGGAGCTGTTTTTT.

The sample holds a few counts of this clonotype. This chain links TRBV7-8 with TRBJ2-7; 9 bases match TRBD1. The CDR3 runs 17 residues. Germline loops: CDR1 SGHVS, CDR2 FQNEAQ. Germline trimming cut 6 bases from V and 0 bases from J; bases unmatched to any gene: 12. DNA of the CDR3: TGTGCCAGCAGGCCCCAACCCGGACAGGGGAACTCCTACGAGCAGTACTTC. It encodes CASRPQPGQGNSYEQYF.

V and J are TRBV27 and TRBJ1-2, with a weak D call TRBD1 (6 bases). Per germline, CDR1 MNHEY and CDR2 SMNVEV (reference sequence). The CDR3 spans 15 residues. V was shortened by 6 bases and J by 6 bases, with 20 bases between the two germline ends. The CDR3 DNA sequence: TGTGCCAGCAGCGGTCAAATGTCTGGGGGCGATGGCTACACCTTC. Encoded protein: CASSGQMSGGDGYTF.

This clonotype was picked up many times. The J gene is TRBJ2-3, the V gene TRBV7-3, with 7 bases lining up with TRBD1. The ends lost 2 bases at V and 2 bases at J; junction bases unmatched: 4. Looked up from germline, CDR1 is SGHTA and CDR2 is FQGTGA. There are 15 residues in the CDR3. The CDR3 coding sequence is TGTGCCAGCAGCTTAGGGGGACAGACCACAGATACGCAGTATTTT. The encoded protein is CASSLGGQTTDTQYF. Drawing the rest from reference TRBV7-3 and TRBJ2-3, the complete variable domain is GAGVSQTPSNKVTEKGKYVELRCDPISGHTALYWYRQSLGQGPEFLIYFQGTGAADDSGLPNDRFFAVRPEGSVSTLKIQRTERGDSAVYLCASSLGGQTTDTQYFGPGTRLTVL.

This clonotype was recorded many times. CDR3 in amino acids: CSANSGGNTIYF. The CDR3, as DNA: TGCAGTGCCAACTCGGGGGGTAACACCATATATTTT. The V and J genes are TRBV20-1 and TRBJ1-3, with a possible D match to TRBD1 (5 bases). This CDR3 is 12 amino acids long. Germline V gene data show CDR1 as DFQATT and CDR2 as SNEGSKA (reference sequence). Deletions cut 6 bases from V and 7 bases from J, with 13 bases between.

This clonotype was detected a few times. The chain uses TRBV29-1 and TRBJ2-3, with no clear D. The CDR3 covers 15 residues. Trimming removed 6 bases from V and 4 bases from J, with 20 bases in between. CDR1 and CDR2 from the germline V gene are SQVTM and ANQGSEA. The CDR3 reads CSVLLLVLLPDTQYF. The CDR3 nucleotides read TGCAGCGTGCTTTTGTTGGTGCTGCTCCCAGATACGCAGTATTTT.

This clonotype was seen repeatedly, ten times or more. The V call is TRBV6-5, the J call TRBJ2-1, with TRBD2 identical over 10 bases. The CDR3 runs 17 residues. Germline values: CDR1 MNHEY, CDR2 SVGAGI. With 5 bases clipped from V and 9 bases from J, the junction kept 16 bases outside the gene matches. CDR3 amino acids: CASSPPSGGASDREQFF. The CDR3 coding sequence is TGTGCCAGCAGTCCCCCCAGCGGGGGGGCCTCGGATCGTGAGCAGTTCTTC.